This TCR beta chain emerged from a study of OX40 agonist ivuxolimab in advanced cancers. The CDR3 consists of 13 residues. Looked up from germline, CDR1 is SEHNR and CDR2 is FQNEAQ (reference sequence). Trimming cost V 5 bases and J 6 bases; bases outside gene matches: 4. This clone was detected a few times. Some clones are missing from TCRdb's copy, which holds only in-frame ones; the method was immunoSEQ multiplex PCR. The data show 85,000 to 90,000 clones, approximately 85% seen once. This chain joins TRBV7-9 and TRBJ1-2, with 9 bases matching TRBD1. The TCR was taken from an adult with an advanced solid tumor such as melanoma, head and neck, liver or kidney cancer. Sequenced here: CD4+ or CD8+ T cells sorted from blood, sampled in a trial of the OX40 agonist ivuxolimab. CDR3 protein: CASSQTGGDGYTF. The CDR3 coding sequence is TGTGCCAGCAGCCAGACAGGGGGGGATGGCTACACCTTC.